This T cell receptor (beta chain) was obtained from a study of response to subunit inactivated influenza vaccine. Whole-study results and caveats: With each seasonal influenza vaccination, the authors suggested, few new T cells are recruited.

TCRdb processed the RT-PCR reads anew with MiXCR; each CDR3 protein has one entry. The sample lists around 650,000 distinct CDR3 sequences, roughly 14% occurring once. The CDR3 contains 14 residues. Per the germline V gene, CDR1 is DFQATT and CDR2 is SNEGSKA (reference sequence). Trimming removed 6 bases from V and 5 bases from J; junction bases left unmatched: 7. A note on this clonotype: Its cognate antigen is unknown.

The V gene is TRBV20-1, the J gene TRBJ2-3; 11 positions agree with TRBD2. The sample here was PBMCs from blood, taken roughly 12 days after vaccination. This receptor was identified in a man between 45 and 60 years old who received an inactivated influenza vaccine. The CDR3 DNA is TGCAGTGCCCTACTAGCGGGAGTTGTAGATACGCAGTATTTT. It encodes CSALLAGVVDTQYF.